Listed here are 20 T cell receptor beta chains from one sample, sequenced in a study of T cells after yellow fever vaccination. TCRdb independently ran MiXCR on the 5' RACE reads; one entry per CDR3 protein. The sample yields around 590,000 distinct CDR3 sequences, 12% seen once. This material consisted of PBMCs, taken on the day of the yellow fever booster vaccination. These receptors were collected from a man under 40 who received the YFV17D yellow fever vaccine.

This clonotype was counted only a few times. The chain couples TRBV20-1 to TRBJ2-5; D might be TRBD2 (6 bases). Germline loops: CDR1 DFQATT, CDR2 SNEGSKA (reference sequence). V shed 6 bases and J shed 2 bases, with 22 bases lying between them. This CDR3 is 16 amino acids long. The CDR3 is CSASGPGVAEQETQYF. For the CDR3, the DNA is TGCAGTGCGTCAGGACCGGGCGTAGCGGAGCAAGAGACCCAGTACTTC.

This clonotype was observed a few times. The rearrangement links TRBV12-3 or TRBV12-4 to TRBJ1-4, with no clear D. The V gene lost 5 bases and the J gene lost 5 bases, with 3 bases spanning the gap. The CDR3 runs 11 residues. DNA for the CDR3: TGTGCCAGCAGTAACAATGAAAAACTGTTTTTT. It yields the protein CASSNNEKLFF.

The V and J genes are TRBV29-1 and TRBJ2-5; D call uncertain. V lost 7 bases, J lost 2 bases, and 14 bases lay in between. Germline V gives CDR1 SQVTM, CDR2 ANQGSEA. This CDR3 spans 13 amino acids. CDR3 residues: CSGLVRQQETQYF. CDR3 DNA: TGCAGCGGGCTGGTCAGGCAGCAAGAGACCCAGTACTTC.

This chain joins TRBV7-9 and TRBJ2-2, with unresolved D. Trimming pared 2 bases from V and 0 bases from J, leaving 7 bases between. CDR1 and CDR2 (germline): SEHNR, FQNEAQ (reference sequence). There are 15 residues in the CDR3. The CDR3 DNA follows: TGTGCCAGCAGCTTAACCAACACGAACACCGGGGAGCTGTTTTTT. This gives the protein CASSLTNTNTGELFF.

This rearrangement joins TRBV6-2 or TRBV6-3 to TRBJ2-1; 12 nucleotides align to TRBD2. CDR3 size: 14 residues. Germline CDR1 is MNHEY and CDR2 is SVGEGT. The CDR3 region is CAIRTSGTPQEQFF. Written as DNA, the CDR3 is TGTGCGATTAGGACTAGCGGGACCCCTCAGGAGCAGTTCTTC.

This clonotype was seen only a few times. The chain carries TRBV9 and TRBJ1-2; D is uncertain. Trimming pared 3 bases from V and 5 bases from J, leaving 23 bases between. The CDR3 spans 17 residues. Germline V gene lookup returns CDR1 SGDLS and CDR2 YYNGEE. CDR3 region: CASSARGSAIGAYGYTF. CDR3 DNA: TGTGCCAGCAGCGCCCGGGGATCTGCAATCGGTGCTTATGGCTACACCTTC. The full variable domain, with the rest looked up from reference TRBV9 and TRBJ1-2, is DSGVTQTPKHLITATGQRVTLRCSPRSGDLSVYWYQQSLDQGLQFLIQYYNGEERAKGNILERFSAQQFPDLHSELNLSSLELGDSALYFCASSARGSAIGAYGYTFGSGTRLTVV.

The table lists this clonotype with many counts. The V call is TRBV18, the J call TRBJ1-1; D not certain. Germline CDR1 KGHSH, CDR2 LQKENI. The CDR3 spans 13 residues. V was cut by 6 bases and J by 11 bases, with 19 bases left in between. The CDR3, as DNA: TGTGCCAGCTCTCAAGAGCCCGGTATTGTTGCTTTCTTT. It yields the protein CASSQEPGIVAFF.

The chain's CDR3 is CASSFEGVAGGWREQYF. The CDR3 bases are TGTGCCAGCAGCTTTGAAGGGGTAGCGGGAGGCTGGCGCGAGCAGTACTTC. V is TRBV13 and J is TRBJ2-7; 10 nucleotides agree with TRBD2. Germline trimming cut 3 bases from V and 6 bases from J; bases unmatched to any gene: 14. Per germline, CDR1 PRHDT and CDR2 FYEKMQ (reference sequence). The CDR3 covers 17 residues.

This clonotype was detected a few times. The CDR3 here is CASSIGRVNTEAFF. DNA of the CDR3: TGTGCCAGTAGTATTGGTCGGGTGAACACTGAAGCTTTCTTT. The chain links TRBV19 to TRBJ1-1; D not certain. CDR3 size: 14 residues. Germline lookup yields CDR1 LNHDA and CDR2 SQIVND (reference sequence). V gave up 3 bases and J gave up 0 bases, with 8 bases separating them.

The V and J genes are TRBV28 and TRBJ2-1; D uncertain. This CDR3 is 14 amino acids long. In germline, CDR1 is MDHEN, CDR2 SYDVKM. Trimming removed 11 bases from V and 0 bases from J, with 14 bases in between. CDR3 bases: TGTGCCGGCGGATACGCGGCCTCCTACAATGAGCAGTTCTTC. Translated, it gives CAGGYAASYNEQFF.

This clonotype turned up a few times. This chain uses TRBV5-5 with TRBJ2-5; the match to TRBD2 covers 9 bases. V lost 5 bases, J lost 2 bases, and 7 bases stayed unmatched. Germline values: CDR1 SGHKS, CDR2 YYEKEE (reference sequence). This CDR3 contains 15 residues. CDR3 DNA sequence: TGTGCCAGCAGGACAAGACTAGCGGTTCAAGAGACCCAGTACTTC. Its translation: CASRTRLAVQETQYF.

This clonotype came up many times. The chain recombines TRBV7-6 with TRBJ2-3; D may be TRBD2 (6 bases). The CDR3 runs 16 residues. Germline V gene data show CDR1 as SGHVS and CDR2 as FNYEAQ. V was trimmed by 1 base and J by 0 bases, leaving 11 bases between them. In DNA, the CDR3 is TGTGCCAGCAGCTTAGTGGGGGGAACTAGCACAGATACGCAGTATTTT. Translating gives CASSLVGGTSTDTQYF.

This clonotype has just a few counts. This chain uses TRBV21-1 with TRBJ2-7. TRBV21-1 is deemed a pseudogene. The CDR3 is 15 amino acids. CDR3 region: CASSPRTGSSYEQYF. The DNA of the CDR3 is TGTGCCAGCAGCCCGCGGACAGGAAGCTCCTACGAGCAGTACTTC.

A few counts support this clonotype. The V and J genes are TRBV30 and TRBJ2-1, with 11 bases that match TRBD2. V trimming: 3 bases; J trimming: 6 bases; junction bases outside the gene matches: 7. This CDR3 region has 15 residues. Germline CDR1 is GTSNPN and CDR2 is SVGIG (reference sequence). This chain's CDR3 is CAWRNPGLAANEQFF. The DNA of the CDR3 is TGTGCCTGGAGGAACCCGGGACTAGCGGCCAATGAGCAGTTCTTC.

This clonotype has a handful of counts. The rearrangement links TRBV7-9 to TRBJ2-2; unclear D gene. The V gene's germline CDR1 is SEHNR and CDR2 FQNEAQ (reference sequence). The V and J ends lost 5 bases and 6 bases respectively, with 13 bases between them. CDR3 length: 14 residues. The CDR3 loop is CASSPNDSSGELFF. Written as DNA, the CDR3 is TGTGCCAGCAGCCCGAACGATAGTTCCGGGGAGCTGTTTTTT.

This chain uses TRBV28 with TRBJ2-3; 10 nucleotides agree with TRBD2. The CDR3 contains 17 residues. CDR1 and CDR2 from the germline V gene are MDHEN and SYDVKM. Unmatched junction bases numbered 18, after V lost 7 bases and J lost 8 bases. The CDR3 loop reads CASIPTGLAGAGGTQYF. CDR3 DNA: TGTGCCAGCATCCCCACGGGTCTAGCGGGAGCAGGCGGTACGCAGTATTTT.

The rearrangement joins TRBV2 to TRBJ1-5, with 7 bases matching TRBD1. CDR1 SNHLY and CDR2 FYNNEI come from the germline V gene. After removal of 5 bases from V and 1 base from J, the junction contained 8 bases not matched to a gene. This CDR3 spans 16 amino acids. The CDR3 DNA follows: TGTGCCAGCAGTATGGGGACAGCTCGGAGCAATCAGCCCCAGCATTTT. This codes for CASSMGTARSNQPQHF.

J is TRBJ2-5 and V is TRBV27, with D perhaps given as TRBD1 or TRBD2 (7 bases each). Germline loops: CDR1 MNHEY, CDR2 SMNVEV (reference sequence). There are 17 residues in the CDR3. Trimming took 2 bases from V and 7 from J, leaving 23 bases between them. CDR3 bases: TGTGCCAGCAGTTTAAGGGCAGCGGGGACAGTATTTGGGACCCAGTACTTC. Amino acids: CASSLRAAGTVFGTQYF.

V usage is TRBV5-1 and J usage is TRBJ1-6; TRBD1 aligns across 8 bases. CDR1 and CDR2 (germline): SGHRS, YFSETQ. This CDR3 is built from 15 residues. V shed 4 bases, J shed 5 bases, and the junction held 5 bases outside the gene matches. The CDR3 here is CASSGQGQDNSPLHF. CDR3 DNA: TGCGCCAGCAGCGGACAGGGCCAGGATAATTCACCCCTCCACTTT.

This clonotype was found a few times. The chain carries TRBV29-1 and TRBJ2-5, with TRBD2 identical over 7 bases. V was pared by 6 bases and J by 5 bases, with 6 bases of the junction left unmatched. The germline V gene encodes CDR1 SQVTM and CDR2 ANQGSEA. The CDR3 spans 12 residues. CDR3 nucleotide sequence: TGCAGCGTGAAGGGAGGGGCGGAGACCCAGTACTTC. Protein sequence: CSVKGGAETQYF.